The entry that follows covers one T cell receptor delta chain sequence. Its specificity is not known. V lost 4 bases to trimming and J lost 0 bases, with 30 bases between them. The germline CDR1 and CDR2 sequences are TSWWSYY and QGS. The CDR3 contains 21 residues. This sample is part of a study of Vδ1+ human thymocytes. Overall study findings and caveats: Thymic TRG and TRD repertoires appeared highly polyclonal. Unlike peripheral blood Vdelta1+ controls, thymic delta-chain sequences included 20% to 25% Vdelta2 and few Vdelta3.

The template was reverse-transcribed extracted RNA. Pooled V-gene forward primers with one constant-region reverse primer generated the CDR3 amplicons by multiplex PCR. TCRdb re-called the multiplex PCR reads through CATT. The sample yields about 25,000 delta-chain clones, more than 6.5% seen once. The sample was Vdelta1+ gamma-delta thymocytes from the thymus. Subset meaning: FACS-sorted CD3+ TCRalphabeta- TCRVdelta1+ TCRVdelta2- thymocytes. The rearrangement links TRDV1 to TRDJ1; perhaps TRDD2 as D (8 bases). This clonotype was sampled from a girl under three years old who had congenital heart surgery. In nucleotides, the CDR3 is TGTGCTCTTGGGGGTTCTTCTTCCTACGTAGGGGGATTGCGGTACACCGATAAACTCATCTTT. Amino acid sequence: CALGGSSSYVGGLRYTDKLIF.